This entry concerns a single TCR beta chain. Its target is not known. The sample originates from a study of beta chain features in type 1 diabetes. At the level of the study: Researchers looked at around 100 million sorted cells across all samples. Study-level findings and limits: Across all four CD4+ subsets, people with type 1 diabetes showed modestly shorter TCRB CDR3s. Whether TCRB rearrangement is influenced by HLA type was left unresolved in this analysis.

The V gene lost 3 bases and the J gene lost 1 base, with 11 bases spanning the gap. This CDR3 comprises 15 residues. Germline CDR1 and CDR2: MNHEY and SMNVEV (reference sequence). The whole isolated RNA underwent reverse transcription, so sequencing captured expressed TCRB transcripts. Some clones are missing from TCRdb's copy, which holds only in-frame ones; the method was immunoSEQ multiplex PCR. The repertoire consists of hundreds of thousands of clones, with roughly 13% occurring once and the leading ten covering less than 0.025%. The sample taken for sequencing was naive CD4+ T cells from blood. The chain links TRBV27 to TRBJ2-3; no reliable D call. This clonotype was sampled from a man between 18 and 29 years old with type 1 diabetes. The CDR3 DNA is TGTGCCAGCAGTTTGAGTGGATCGGGCACAGATACGCAGTATTTT. Translating it yields CASSLSGSGTDTQYF.